Below are 5 T cell receptor beta chains sequenced from a single sample in a study of cytomegalovirus exposure and HLA in healthy donors. Vbeta (60) and Jbeta (13) primers were used in the PCR. The table came from immunoSEQ multiplex PCR; TCRdb's copy has only in-frame clones and leaves some out. The sample yields 120,000 or so clones, 78% seen once. The sequencing input was PBMCs. These receptors all come from a man under 40 in good health and CMV-seropositive.

This rearrangement joins TRBV19 to TRBJ1-2, with unresolved D. Germline lookup yields CDR1 LNHDA and CDR2 SQIVND (reference sequence). This CDR3 is 14 amino acids long. The ends were cut back, 3 bases at V and 1 base at J, with 9 bases in the middle. This chain's CDR3 is CASSINTGNYGYTF. CDR3 DNA sequence: TGTGCCAGTAGTATTAACACGGGTAACTATGGCTACACCTTC.

The chain has TRBV11-2 and TRBJ1-5; no clear D gene. Germline V CDR1 and CDR2: SGHAT, FQNNGV. Trimming left V 10 bases short and J 0 bases short, with 10 bases between. CDR3 length equals 13 residues. CDR3 amino acids: CANSRNSNQPQHF. In DNA, the CDR3 is TGTGCCAACTCGAGGAATAGCAATCAGCCCCAGCATTTT.

The chain links TRBV27 to TRBJ1-5, with a weak D call TRBD1 (6 bases). The CDR3 runs 13 residues. Germline V gene data show CDR1 as MNHEY and CDR2 as SMNVEV (reference sequence). Between the trimmed V and J ends, which lost 6 bases and 4 bases, there was a span of 10 bases. In DNA, the CDR3 is TGTGCCAGCAGGCGAACAGGGAATCAGCCCCAGCATTTT. Protein sequence: CASRRTGNQPQHF.

The gene calls are TRBV6-6 and TRBJ1-2; unclear D gene. In germline, CDR1 is MNHNY, CDR2 SVGAGI (reference sequence). The CDR3 is 12 residues long. V was cut by 6 bases and J by 1 base, with 6 bases left in between. CDR3 region: CASSQDNYGYTF. DNA for the CDR3: TGTGCCAGCAGCCAGGATAACTATGGCTACACCTTC.

The genes are TRBV18 and TRBJ2-7; TRBD2 matches at 9 bases. The germline V gene encodes CDR1 KGHSH and CDR2 LQKENI. The CDR3 is 13 residues long. The V segment lost 4 bases and the J segment 5 bases; nucleotides outside the gene matches: 3. The DNA of the CDR3 is TGTGCCAGCTCACGGCGCGGGAGGGACGAGCAGTACTTC. Translated: CASSRRGRDEQYF.